This record concerns one TCR beta chain sequence. Produced via immunoSEQ multiplex PCR; TCRdb's table is partial and in-frame only. This sample has about 72,000 clones, with around 86% found just once. This sample was included in a study of T cell responses to AZD1222 COVID-19 vaccine. The sequence was collected from an adult in good health. Material: peripheral blood, obtained on day 0 of AZD1222 vaccination.

The DNA for the CDR3 is TGTGCCAGCAGGCCATCGCCTAACTATGGCTACACCTTC. It translates to CASRPSPNYGYTF. This chain joins TRBV5-4 and TRBJ1-2, with D unclear. CDR1 and CDR2 from the germline V gene are SGHNT and YYREEE (reference sequence). CDR3 length: 13 residues. Trimming took off 5 bases at V and 0 bases at J, with 8 bases between the two ends.